The rows below give T cell receptor beta chains drawn from one sample of a study of cytomegalovirus exposure and HLA in healthy donors. Profiling relied on immunoSEQ multiplex PCR, and the TCRdb table lists in-frame clones only, not all of them. This table has about 110,000 clones, roughly 80% appearing once. Specimen: PBMCs. These receptor sequences come from a man aged 55 to 70 in good health and CMV-seronegative. Each CDR3 is given with its conserved first and last residue. D genes are given only for firm matches. The listing skips clone size in some rows; elsewhere it reads once, few, many or a size class.

clone size: -
J gene: TRBJ2-2
V gene: TRBV19
D gene: -
CDR3 protein: CASSIIGGTNTGELFF
CDR3 DNA: TGTGCCAGTAGTATTATCGGGGGTACGAACACCGGGGAACTGTTTTTT

clone size: few
J gene: TRBJ1-3
V gene: TRBV5-1
D gene: TRBD1
CDR3 protein: CASSRLGQGENTIYF
CDR3 DNA: TGCGCCAGCAGCCGCCTAGGACAGGGGGAAAACACCATATATTTT

clone size: -
J gene: TRBJ1-3
V gene: TRBV9
D gene: -
CDR3 protein: CASSPETNTIYF
CDR3 DNA: TGTGCCAGCAGCCCGGAGACCAACACCATATATTTT

clone size: -
J gene: TRBJ1-2
V gene: TRBV28
D gene: -
CDR3 protein: CASSLTSRGLGYTF
CDR3 DNA: TGTGCCAGCAGTTTAACATCGCGGGGGCTGGGCTACACCTTC

clone size: few
J gene: TRBJ2-3
V gene: TRBV4-3
D gene: -
CDR3 protein: CASSQVARADTQYF
CDR3 DNA: TGCGCCAGCAGCCAAGTAGCCCGCGCAGATACGCAGTATTTT

clone size: -
J gene: TRBJ2-2
V gene: TRBV5-1
D gene: TRBD2
CDR3 protein: CASSPLAEYTGELFF
CDR3 DNA: TGCGCCAGCAGCCCACTAGCGGAGTACACCGGGGAGCTGTTTTTT

clone size: -
J gene: TRBJ1-2
V gene: TRBV7-6
D gene: TRBD1
CDR3 protein: CASSLALQGARGGYTF
CDR3 DNA: TGTGCCAGCAGCTTAGCTCTCCAGGGGGCTCGAGGGGGCTACACCTTC

clone size: -
J gene: TRBJ1-5
V gene: TRBV4-2
D gene: -
CDR3 protein: CASSQEVAGGNQPQHF
CDR3 DNA: TGTGCCAGCAGCCAAGAAGTGGCAGGGGGCAATCAGCCCCAGCATTTT

clone size: -
J gene: TRBJ2-1
V gene: TRBV21-1
D gene: -
CDR3 protein: CASSKGLAGAGYNEQFF
CDR3 DNA: TGTGCCAGCAGCAAAGGTCTAGCGGGGGCCGGGTACAATGAGCAGTTCTTC

clone size: -
J gene: TRBJ1-5
V gene: TRBV2
D gene: TRBD1
CDR3 protein: CASSPGTGGNQPQHF
CDR3 DNA: TGTGCCAGCAGCCCCGGGACAGGGGGGAATCAGCCCCAGCATTTT

clone size: -
J gene: TRBJ1-3
V gene: TRBV5-4
D gene: TRBD1
CDR3 protein: CASSYPGQGANTIYF
CDR3 DNA: TGTGCCAGCAGCTATCCGGGACAGGGGGCGAACACCATATATTTT

clone size: -
J gene: TRBJ1-2
V gene: TRBV13
D gene: TRBD1
CDR3 protein: CATRAGGQGARYGYTF
CDR3 DNA: TGTGCCACCCGTGCCGGTGGGCAGGGGGCGCGTTATGGCTACACCTTC

clone size: -
J gene: TRBJ1-4
V gene: TRBV15
D gene: -
CDR3 protein: CATSVRGTNEKLFF
CDR3 DNA: TGTGCCACCAGCGTCCGGGGTACTAATGAAAAACTGTTTTTT

clone size: -
J gene: TRBJ2-3
V gene: TRBV21-1
D gene: -
CDR3 protein: CASVPEGLTDTQYF
CDR3 DNA: TGTGCCAGCGTCCCCGAGGGTCTCACAGATACGCAGTATTTT

clone size: -
J gene: TRBJ1-5
V gene: TRBV19
D gene: -
CDR3 protein: CASSIGGDSNQPQHF
CDR3 DNA: TGTGCCAGTAGTATTGGAGGGGATAGCAATCAGCCCCAGCATTTT

clone size: -
J gene: TRBJ1-1
V gene: TRBV9
D gene: TRBD1
CDR3 protein: CASSVFRTGGYEAFF
CDR3 DNA: TGTGCCAGCAGCGTATTTCGGACAGGGGGTTATGAAGCTTTCTTT

clone size: few
J gene: TRBJ1-1
V gene: TRBV9
D gene: -
CDR3 protein: CASRSQGTGMNTEAFF
CDR3 DNA: TGTGCCAGCAGATCACAGGGTACGGGAATGAACACTGAAGCTTTCTTT

clone size: -
J gene: TRBJ2-3
V gene: TRBV11-3
D gene: -
CDR3 protein: CASSLGSRGKADTQYF
CDR3 DNA: TGTGCCAGCAGCTTAGGGAGCCGGGGAAAGGCAGATACGCAGTATTTT

clone size: -
J gene: TRBJ1-2
V gene: TRBV4-3
D gene: -
CDR3 protein: CASSQDGPTALYGYTF
CDR3 DNA: TGCGCCAGCAGCCAAGATGGCCCGACAGCCCTCTATGGCTACACCTTC

clone size: once
J gene: TRBJ2-3
V gene: TRBV14
D gene: TRBD2
CDR3 protein: CASSQRTTAGGADTQYF
CDR3 DNA: TGTGCCAGCAGCCAAAGGACTACGGCGGGGGGGGCAGATACGCAGTATTTT

clone size: -
J gene: TRBJ1-1
V gene: TRBV29-1
D gene: -
CDR3 protein: CSVESGNTEAFF
CDR3 DNA: TGCAGCGTTGAGTCGGGGAACACTGAAGCTTTCTTT

clone size: -
J gene: TRBJ1-3
V gene: TRBV5-1
D gene: TRBD1
CDR3 protein: CASSSNRGRGNTIYF
CDR3 DNA: TGCGCCAGCAGCTCGAACAGGGGGCGCGGAAACACCATATATTTT

clone size: -
J gene: TRBJ2-6
V gene: TRBV12-1
D gene: -
CDR3 protein: CASSGDSAVDSGANVLTF
CDR3 DNA: TGTGCCAGCAGCGGTGACTCCGCAGTCGACTCTGGGGCCAACGTCCTGACTTTC

clone size: few
J gene: TRBJ1-5
V gene: TRBV2
D gene: TRBD1
CDR3 protein: CASSVLTGDQPQHF
CDR3 DNA: TGTGCCAGCAGTGTGCTGACAGGGGATCAGCCCCAGCATTTT

clone size: -
J gene: TRBJ2-5
V gene: TRBV5-1
D gene: -
CDR3 protein: CASSLVPQETQYF
CDR3 DNA: TGCGCCAGCAGCTTGGTCCCTCAAGAGACCCAGTACTTC

clone size: once
J gene: TRBJ2-6
V gene: TRBV28
D gene: TRBD2
CDR3 protein: CASKERLGGSGANVLTF
CDR3 DNA: TGTGCCAGCAAGGAGCGGCTCGGGGGGTCTGGGGCCAACGTCCTGACTTTC

clone size: -
J gene: TRBJ1-1
V gene: TRBV4-1
D gene: -
CDR3 protein: CASSKDGSRVDTEAFF
CDR3 DNA: TGCGCCAGCAGCAAAGACGGTAGTCGGGTTGACACTGAAGCTTTCTTT

clone size: -
J gene: TRBJ2-3
V gene: TRBV5-4
D gene: TRBD2
CDR3 protein: CASSRFSGGANTQYF
CDR3 DNA: TGTGCCAGCAGCCGATTTAGCGGGGGGGCGAATACGCAGTATTTT

clone size: -
J gene: TRBJ2-3
V gene: TRBV11-3
D gene: TRBD2
CDR3 protein: CASNASSSLAGVSSTDTQYF
CDR3 DNA: TGTGCCAGCAATGCTTCCTCCTCACTAGCGGGGGTTTCTAGCACAGATACGCAGTATTTT

clone size: -
J gene: TRBJ1-1
V gene: TRBV19
D gene: TRBD1
CDR3 protein: CASSMRQGEGNTEAFF
CDR3 DNA: TGTGCCAGTAGTATGCGGCAGGGGGAAGGAAACACTGAAGCTTTCTTT

clone size: -
J gene: TRBJ2-2
V gene: TRBV4-3
D gene: -
CDR3 protein: CASSQDSGAGELFF
CDR3 DNA: TGCGCCAGCAGCCAAGACTCGGGGGCCGGGGAGCTGTTTTTT

clone size: -
J gene: TRBJ2-1
V gene: TRBV9
D gene: -
CDR3 protein: CASSVPDSRNEQFF
CDR3 DNA: TGTGCCAGCAGCGTACCCGACAGCCGTAATGAGCAGTTCTTC

clone size: -
J gene: TRBJ2-5
V gene: TRBV6-5
D gene: -
CDR3 protein: CASSYGAKETQYF
CDR3 DNA: TGTGCCAGCAGTTACGGGGCGAAAGAGACCCAGTACTTC

clone size: -
J gene: TRBJ1-5
V gene: TRBV28
D gene: TRBD1
CDR3 protein: CASSLPDRGPYSNQPQHF
CDR3 DNA: TGTGCCAGCAGTTTACCCGACAGGGGGCCCTATAGCAATCAGCCCCAGCATTTT

clone size: -
J gene: TRBJ2-1
V gene: TRBV27
D gene: TRBD2
CDR3 protein: CASSLPLAGGYNEQFF
CDR3 DNA: TGTGCCAGCAGTCTCCCCCTAGCGGGGGGATACAATGAGCAGTTCTTC

clone size: -
J gene: TRBJ1-2
V gene: TRBV5-4
D gene: -
CDR3 protein: CASSKEGNYGYTF
CDR3 DNA: TGTGCCAGCAGCAAGGAGGGTAACTATGGCTACACCTTC

clone size: -
J gene: TRBJ1-1
V gene: TRBV15
D gene: TRBD1
CDR3 protein: CATSRVTGENTEAFF
CDR3 DNA: TGTGCCACCAGCAGAGTTACAGGGGAGAACACTGAAGCTTTCTTT